Shown below are 19 T cell receptor beta chains from a single sample sequenced in a study of T cell responses to AZD1222 COVID-19 vaccine. The repertoire was sequenced with immunoSEQ multiplex PCR; TCRdb's copy has only in-frame clones and lacks some. This sample has tens of thousands of clones, with approximately 91% found just once. Sequencing was performed on peripheral blood, taken on day 0 of AZD1222 vaccination. Every receptor here comes from an adult in good health.

CDR3 in DNA: TGTGCCAGCTCACAGCTAGCGGGAGCAAGCGAGCAGTTCTTC. Residues: CASSQLAGASEQFF. V usage is TRBV18 and J usage is TRBJ2-1; 10 positions match TRBD2. V dropped 4 bases and J dropped 10; count of bases not matched to a gene: 7. CDR3 size: 14 residues. Germline V gene data show CDR1 as KGHSH and CDR2 as LQKENI.

This chain connects TRBV7-9 to TRBJ1-2, with D tentatively TRBD1 (5 bases). The CDR3 length is 12 residues. Germline V gene lookup returns CDR1 SEHNR and CDR2 FQNEAQ (reference sequence). The V and J ends lost 7 bases and 3 bases respectively, with 9 bases between them. The CDR3 coding sequence is TGTGCCAGCACCAGGGAACACTATGGCTACACCTTC. It specifies CASTREHYGYTF.

V gene TRBV24-1 combines with J gene TRBJ2-7; no reliable D call. The V gene's germline CDR1 is KGHDR and CDR2 SFDVKD. CDR3 size: 12 residues. V was cut by 4 bases and J by 7 bases, with 10 bases left in between. Written as DNA, the CDR3 is TGTGCCACCAGTGAGCAGACTGGTGAGCAGTACTTC. Translating it yields CATSEQTGEQYF.

The gene calls are TRBV27 and TRBJ2-1; 11 positions match TRBD2. V shed 6 bases, J shed 7 bases, and the junction held 14 bases outside the gene matches. The CDR3 has 17 residues. Germline V gene sequence: CDR1 MNHEY, CDR2 SMNVEV (reference sequence). The CDR3 region has the DNA TGTGCCAGCAGCCCTCTCGCCGGGACTAGCGGACCGAATGAGCAGTTCTTC. Translation: CASSPLAGTSGPNEQFF.

V gene TRBV4-1 combines with J gene TRBJ1-2, with D possibly being TRBD1 (5 bases). The CDR3 is 15 amino acids. Germline V gene data show CDR1 as MGHRA and CDR2 as YSYEKL. V lost 0 bases and J 4 bases, leaving 12 bases between the germline ends. The CDR3 DNA sequence: TGCGCCAGCAGCCAAGAAAGGACAAGTCCCTATGGCTACACCTTC. Encoded protein: CASSQERTSPYGYTF.

J is TRBJ2-2 and V is TRBV9; 10 nucleotides match TRBD2. V gave up 0 bases and J gave up 5 bases; unmatched junction bases: 4. This CDR3 is built from 16 residues. Germline loops: CDR1 SGDLS, CDR2 YYNGEE. The CDR3 DNA follows: TGTGCCAGCAGCGTAGGGCTAGCGGGAGTTACCGGGGAGCTGTTTTTT. This translates into CASSVGLAGVTGELFF.

This chain connects TRBV10-2 to TRBJ2-3; the D gene could be TRBD1 or TRBD2 (6 bases each). V was cut by 6 bases and J by 0 bases, with 10 bases left in between. The CDR3 extends over 14 amino acids. Germline assignment: CDR1 WSHSY and CDR2 SAAADI. The CDR3 here is CASRRGVSTDTQYF. For the CDR3, the DNA is TGCGCCAGCAGAAGGGGGGTAAGCACAGATACGCAGTATTTT.

V usage is TRBV7-3 and J usage is TRBJ2-3; 16 bases map to TRBD2. The CDR3 runs to 17 residues. CDR1 is SGHTA, CDR2 FQGTGA, per germline. The trim removed 1 base at V and 9 bases at J, leaving 7 bases unmatched. This CDR3 is CASSLMPGLAGGDTQYF. CDR3 bases: TGTGCCAGCAGCTTAATGCCGGGACTAGCGGGAGGGGACACGCAGTATTTT.

The chain recombines TRBV12-3 or TRBV12-4 with TRBJ1-3, with no clear D. The CDR3 loop spans 13 amino acids. With 5 bases removed from V and 0 bases from J, the gap between germline ends came to 5 bases. The chain's CDR3 is CASSQFSGNTIYF. CDR3 nucleotide sequence: TGTGCCAGCAGTCAGTTCTCTGGAAACACCATATATTTT.

The V and J genes are TRBV7-9 and TRBJ1-2; D unclear. Germline CDR1 is SEHNR and CDR2 is FQNEAQ (reference sequence). The CDR3 covers 13 residues. Between the trimmed V and J ends, which lost 7 bases and 6 bases, there was a span of 15 bases. CDR3 region: CASKDEQTDGYTF. CDR3 coding DNA: TGTGCCAGCAAAGATGAACAGACTGATGGCTACACCTTC.

The chain is built from TRBV6-5 and TRBJ2-7, with 7 bases that match TRBD1. CDR1 and CDR2 (germline): MNHEY, SVGAGI. Losses at the gene ends were 2 bases for V and 7 bases for J; bases not matched to a gene: 5. The CDR3 totals 13 residues. The CDR3 nucleotides are TGTGCCAGCAGTTACGTGACAGGGCGGGAGCAGTACTTC. This gives the protein CASSYVTGREQYF.

The rearrangement joins TRBV2 to TRBJ2-1; the D gene could be TRBD1 or TRBD2 (5 bases each). The CDR3 spans 14 residues. CDR1 is SNHLY and CDR2 is FYNNEI in the germline V gene. The V and J ends lost 4 bases and 4 bases respectively, with 11 bases between them. In nucleotides, the CDR3 is TGTGCCAGCAGTGGGGGGACGGGATACAATGAGCAGTTCTTC. As protein: CASSGGTGYNEQFF.

The chain recombines TRBV2 with TRBJ2-2; TRBD2 agrees at 14 bases. The CDR3 runs to 19 residues. Germline V gene data show CDR1 as SNHLY and CDR2 as FYNNEI. V was pared by 6 bases and J by 7 bases, with 16 bases of the junction left unmatched. The CDR3 DNA reads TGTGCCAGCAGCCTATTCTCCCTTGGACTAGCGGGGGGAAGCGGGGAGCTGTTTTTT. Residues: CASSLFSLGLAGGSGELFF.

The CDR3 is CASSVGQGETQYF. The DNA of the CDR3 is TGTGCCAGCAGTGTAGGACAGGGGGAGACCCAGTACTTC. The rearrangement joins TRBV2 to TRBJ2-5, with TRBD1 matching 9 bases. CDR1 is SNHLY and CDR2 is FYNNEI in the germline V gene. This CDR3 contains 13 residues. Losses at the gene ends were 4 bases for V and 5 bases for J; bases not matched to a gene: 2. Full variable domain (missing parts from reference TRBV2 and TRBJ2-5): EPEVTQTPSHQVTQMGQEVILRCVPISNHLYFYWYRQILGQKVEFLVSFYNNEISEKSEIFDDQFSVERPDGSNFTLKIRSTKLEDSAMYFCASSVGQGETQYFGPGTRLLVL.

The chain uses TRBV6-2 or TRBV6-3 and TRBJ1-2, with 8 bases aligning to TRBD1. The CDR3 has 16 amino acids. Trimming took 2 bases from V and 7 from J; bases not matched to a gene: 12. Germline V gives CDR1 MNHEY, CDR2 SVGEGT. For the CDR3, the DNA is TGTGCCAGCAGTTACCGGACTATGTACAGGGGGATTGGCTACACCTTC. It translates to CASSYRTMYRGIGYTF.

This clone was seen just once. The V call is TRBV7-2, the J call TRBJ2-2; possibly TRBD1 or TRBD2 for D (6 bases each). CDR1 and CDR2 (germline): SGHTA, FQGNSA. CDR3 length equals 16 residues. Trimming left V 1 base short and J 4 bases short, with 13 bases between. Here the CDR3 reads CASSLGQGGGTGELFF. The CDR3 DNA is TGTGCCAGCAGCTTAGGGCAAGGGGGAGGCACCGGGGAGCTGTTTTTT.

The chain recombines TRBV29-1 with TRBJ2-7, with D maybe TRBD2 (6 bases). Germline CDR1 and CDR2: SQVTM and ANQGSEA. CDR3 length: 13 amino acids. V was cut by 6 bases and J by 0 bases, with 12 bases left in between. In nucleotides, the CDR3 is TGCAGCGTGGGGACTTACAGCTCCTACGAGCAGTACTTC. Translating it yields CSVGTYSSYEQYF.

The chain links TRBV27 to TRBJ2-3; 9 nucleotides align to TRBD2. After removal of 4 bases from V and 2 bases from J, the junction contained 7 bases not matched to a gene. Germline-derived CDR1 and CDR2 are MNHEY and SMNVEV (reference sequence). CDR3 size: 16 residues. In nucleotides, the CDR3 is TGTGCCAGCAGTTATAAGGCGGGAGGGGTCACAGATACGCAGTATTTT. Its translation is CASSYKAGGVTDTQYF.

The V and J genes are TRBV2 and TRBJ2-7, with D possibly being TRBD1 (6 bases). Germline V gives CDR1 SNHLY, CDR2 FYNNEI. There are 13 residues in the CDR3. With 6 bases removed from V and 3 bases from J, the gap between germline ends came to 12 bases. CDR3 bases: TGTGCCAGCAGCCTCGGACAGCTCTACGAGCAGTACTTC. The encoded protein is CASSLGQLYEQYF. The full variable domain, with the rest looked up from reference TRBV2 and TRBJ2-7, is EPEVTQTPSHQVTQMGQEVILRCVPISNHLYFYWYRQILGQKVEFLVSFYNNEISEKSEIFDDQFSVERPDGSNFTLKIRSTKLEDSAMYFCASSLGQLYEQYFGPGTRLTVT.